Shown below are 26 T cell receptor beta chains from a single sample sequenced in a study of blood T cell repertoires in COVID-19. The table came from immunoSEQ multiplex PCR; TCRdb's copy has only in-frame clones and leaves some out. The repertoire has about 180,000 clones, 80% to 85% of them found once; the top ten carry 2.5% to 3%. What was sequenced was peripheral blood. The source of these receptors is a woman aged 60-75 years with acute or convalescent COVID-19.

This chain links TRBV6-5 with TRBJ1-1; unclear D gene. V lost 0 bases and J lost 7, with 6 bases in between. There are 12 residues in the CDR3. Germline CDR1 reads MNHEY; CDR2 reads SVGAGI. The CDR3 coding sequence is TGTGCCAGCAGTTACTCGGAGGGTGAAGCTTTCTTT. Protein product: CASSYSEGEAFF.

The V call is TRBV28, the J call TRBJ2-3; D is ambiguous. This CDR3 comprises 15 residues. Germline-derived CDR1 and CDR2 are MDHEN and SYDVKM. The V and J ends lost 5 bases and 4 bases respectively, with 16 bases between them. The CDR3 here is CASSMKRTSPDTQYF. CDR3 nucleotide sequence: TGTGCCAGCAGTATGAAGCGCACCAGCCCAGATACGCAGTATTTT. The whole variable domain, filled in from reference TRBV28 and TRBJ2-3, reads DVKVTQSSRYLVKRTGEKVFLECVQDMDHENMFWYRQDPGLGLRLIYFSYDVKMKEKGDIPEGYSVSREKKERFSLILESASTNQTSMYLCASSMKRTSPDTQYFGPGTRLTVL.

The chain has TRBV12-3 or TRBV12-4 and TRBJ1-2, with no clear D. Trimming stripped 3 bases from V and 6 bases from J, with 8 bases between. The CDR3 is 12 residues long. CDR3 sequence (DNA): TGTGCCAGCAGTTTGGGAGGGAATGGCTACACCTTC. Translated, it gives CASSLGGNGYTF.

The CDR3 DNA follows: TGCGCCAGCAGCCAAGGGACAGGGGGAGGTCAGCCCCAGCATTTT. Its protein product is CASSQGTGGGQPQHF. J is TRBJ1-5 and V is TRBV4-3; 10 bases agree with TRBD1. After removal of 1 base from V and 6 bases from J, the junction contained 3 bases not matched to a gene. The length of the CDR3 is 15 residues. CDR1 and CDR2 (germline): LGHNA, YSLEER.

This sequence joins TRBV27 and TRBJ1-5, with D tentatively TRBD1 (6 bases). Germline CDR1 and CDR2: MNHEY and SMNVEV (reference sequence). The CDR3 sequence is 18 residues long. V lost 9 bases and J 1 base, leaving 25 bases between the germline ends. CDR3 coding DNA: TGTGCCAGGGGGGCCTCCAGGCCCAAGGGGATAAGCAATCAGCCCCAGCATTTT. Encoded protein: CARGASRPKGISNQPQHF.

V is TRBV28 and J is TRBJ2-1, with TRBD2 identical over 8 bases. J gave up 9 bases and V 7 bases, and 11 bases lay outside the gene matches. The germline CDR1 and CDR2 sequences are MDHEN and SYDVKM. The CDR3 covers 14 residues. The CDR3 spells CASTTGGRKSEQFF. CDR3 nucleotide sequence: TGTGCCAGCACCACGGGGGGGCGAAAAAGTGAGCAGTTCTTC.

The CDR3 nucleotides are TGTGCCACCAGTGATGACTCAGGGGGCTATGGCTACACCTTC. Protein sequence: CATSDDSGGYGYTF. The chain couples TRBV24-1 to TRBJ1-2, with 7 bases that match TRBD1. V lost 3 bases, J lost 4 bases, and 4 bases stayed unmatched. CDR3 size: 14 residues. Per germline, CDR1 KGHDR and CDR2 SFDVKD.

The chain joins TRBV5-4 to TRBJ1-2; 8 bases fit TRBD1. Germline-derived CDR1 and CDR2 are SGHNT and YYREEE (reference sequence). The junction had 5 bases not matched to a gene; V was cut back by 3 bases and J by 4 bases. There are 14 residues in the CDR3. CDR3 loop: CASSSDRASYGYTF. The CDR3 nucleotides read TGTGCCAGCAGCTCGGACAGGGCTAGCTATGGCTACACCTTC. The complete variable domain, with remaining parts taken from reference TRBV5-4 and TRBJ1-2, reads ETGVTQSPTHLIKTRGQQVTLRCSSQSGHNTVSWYQQALGQGPQFIFQYYREEENGRGNFPPRFSGLQFPNYSSELNVNALELDDSALYLCASSSDRASYGYTFGSGTRLTVV.

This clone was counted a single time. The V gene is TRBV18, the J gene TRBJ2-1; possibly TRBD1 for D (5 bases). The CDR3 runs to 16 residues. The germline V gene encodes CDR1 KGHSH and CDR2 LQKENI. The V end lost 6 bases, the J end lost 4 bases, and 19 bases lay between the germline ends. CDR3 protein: CASSPNPRTPYNEQFF. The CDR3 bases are TGTGCCAGCTCTCCTAACCCAAGGACACCGTACAATGAGCAGTTCTTC.

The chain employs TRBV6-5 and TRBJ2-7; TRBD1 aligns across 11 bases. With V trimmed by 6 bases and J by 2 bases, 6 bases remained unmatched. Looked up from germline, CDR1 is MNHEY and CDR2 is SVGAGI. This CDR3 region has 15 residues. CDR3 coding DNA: TGTGCCAGCAGCGCCGGGACAGGGGGGCCCTACGAGCAGTACTTC. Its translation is CASSAGTGGPYEQYF.

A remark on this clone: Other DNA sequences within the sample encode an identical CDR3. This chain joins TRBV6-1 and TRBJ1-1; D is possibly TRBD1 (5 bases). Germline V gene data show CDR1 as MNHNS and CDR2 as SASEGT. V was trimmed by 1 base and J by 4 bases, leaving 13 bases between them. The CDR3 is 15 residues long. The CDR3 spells CASSEGKGWPTEAFF. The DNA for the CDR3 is TGTGCCAGCAGTGAAGGAAAGGGGTGGCCCACTGAAGCTTTCTTT.

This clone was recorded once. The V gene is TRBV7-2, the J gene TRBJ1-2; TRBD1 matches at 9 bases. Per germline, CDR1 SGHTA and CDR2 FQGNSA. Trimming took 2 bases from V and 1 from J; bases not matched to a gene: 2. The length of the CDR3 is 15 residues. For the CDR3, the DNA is TGTGCCAGCAGCTTACTGGACAGGGGTAACTATGGCTACACCTTC. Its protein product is CASSLLDRGNYGYTF.

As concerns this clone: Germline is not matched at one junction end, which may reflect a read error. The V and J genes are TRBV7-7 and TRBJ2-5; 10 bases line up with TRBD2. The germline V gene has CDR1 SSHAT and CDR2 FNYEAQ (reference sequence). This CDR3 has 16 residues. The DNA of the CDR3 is TGTGCTAGCAGCTCAACTAGCGGGGCGGGGCAAGAGACCCAGTACTTC. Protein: CASSSTSGAGQETQYF.

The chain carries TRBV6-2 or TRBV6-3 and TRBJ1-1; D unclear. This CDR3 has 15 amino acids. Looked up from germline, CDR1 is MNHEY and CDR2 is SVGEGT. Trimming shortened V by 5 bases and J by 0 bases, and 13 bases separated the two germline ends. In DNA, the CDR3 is TGTGCCAGCAGTACCGGACTGTTGATGAACACTGAAGCTTTCTTT. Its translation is CASSTGLLMNTEAFF.

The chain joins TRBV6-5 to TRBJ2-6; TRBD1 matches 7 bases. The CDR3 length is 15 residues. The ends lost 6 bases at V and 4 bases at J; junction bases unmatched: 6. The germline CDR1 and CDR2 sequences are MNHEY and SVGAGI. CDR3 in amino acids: CASSPTGLGANVLTF. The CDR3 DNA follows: TGTGCCAGCAGCCCGACAGGGCTAGGGGCCAACGTCCTGACTTTC.

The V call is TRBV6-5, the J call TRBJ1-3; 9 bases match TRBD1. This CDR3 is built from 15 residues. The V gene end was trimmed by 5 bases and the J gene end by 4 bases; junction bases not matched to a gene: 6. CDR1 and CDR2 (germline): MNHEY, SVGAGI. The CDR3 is CASSTGGARGNTIYF. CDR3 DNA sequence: TGTGCCAGCAGTACAGGGGGCGCAAGAGGAAACACCATATATTTT.

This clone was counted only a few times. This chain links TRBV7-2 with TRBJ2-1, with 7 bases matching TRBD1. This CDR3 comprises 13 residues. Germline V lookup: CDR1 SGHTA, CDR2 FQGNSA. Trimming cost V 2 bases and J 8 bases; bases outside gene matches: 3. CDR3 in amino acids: CASSLRGPHEQFF. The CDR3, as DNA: TGTGCCAGCAGCTTAAGGGGGCCCCATGAGCAGTTCTTC.

CDR3 bases: TGTGCCAGCAGCTTAGGTGGTGGGGGCGGTCAGCCCCAGCATTTT. Translation gives CASSLGGGGGQPQHF. V is TRBV7-2 and J is TRBJ1-5; D might be TRBD1 (6 bases). Trimming took off 1 base at V and 6 bases at J, with 13 bases between the two ends. The germline CDR1 and CDR2 sequences are SGHTA and FQGNSA. CDR3 length: 15 residues.

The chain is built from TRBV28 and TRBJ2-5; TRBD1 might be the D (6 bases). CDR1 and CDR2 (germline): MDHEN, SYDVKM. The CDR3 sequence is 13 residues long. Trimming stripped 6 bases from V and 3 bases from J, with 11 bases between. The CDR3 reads CASRGANEETQYF. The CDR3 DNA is TGTGCCAGCAGGGGGGCAAATGAAGAGACCCAGTACTTC.

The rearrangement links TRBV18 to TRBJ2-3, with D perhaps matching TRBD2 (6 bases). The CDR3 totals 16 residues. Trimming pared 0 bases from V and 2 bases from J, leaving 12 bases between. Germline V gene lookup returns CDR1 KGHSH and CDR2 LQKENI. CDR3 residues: CASSPPTGVLTDTQYF. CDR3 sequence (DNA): TGTGCCAGCTCACCACCGACGGGAGTTCTCACAGATACGCAGTATTTT.

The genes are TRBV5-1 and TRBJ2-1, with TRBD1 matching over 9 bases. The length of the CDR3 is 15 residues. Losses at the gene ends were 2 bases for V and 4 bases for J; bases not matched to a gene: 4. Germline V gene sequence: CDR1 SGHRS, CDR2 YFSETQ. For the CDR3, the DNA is TGCGCCAGCAGCTTACAGGGGGCGGAGTACAATGAGCAGTTCTTC. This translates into CASSLQGAEYNEQFF.

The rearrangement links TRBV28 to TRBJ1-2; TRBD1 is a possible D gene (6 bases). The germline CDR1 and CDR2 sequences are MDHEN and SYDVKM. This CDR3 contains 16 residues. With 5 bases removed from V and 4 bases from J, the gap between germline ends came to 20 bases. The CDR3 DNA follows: TGTGCCAGCAGTCCGCCCCTGGGGGGGGGCCCCTATGGCTACACCTTC. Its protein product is CASSPPLGGGPYGYTF.

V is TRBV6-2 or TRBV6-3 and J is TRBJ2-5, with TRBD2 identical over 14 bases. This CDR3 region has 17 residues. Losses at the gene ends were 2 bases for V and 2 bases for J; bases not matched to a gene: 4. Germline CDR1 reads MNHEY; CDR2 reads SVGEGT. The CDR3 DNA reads TGTGCCAGCAGTTACGGGGGACTAGCGGGGGTGCAAGAGACCCAGTACTTC. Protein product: CASSYGGLAGVQETQYF.

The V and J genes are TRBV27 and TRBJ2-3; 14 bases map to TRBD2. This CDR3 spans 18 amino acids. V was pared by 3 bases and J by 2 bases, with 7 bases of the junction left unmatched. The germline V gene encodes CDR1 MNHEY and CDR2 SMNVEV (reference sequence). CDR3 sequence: CASSFAATSGGVTDTQYF. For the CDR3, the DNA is TGTGCCAGCAGTTTCGCCGCGACTAGCGGGGGGGTCACAGATACGCAGTATTTT.

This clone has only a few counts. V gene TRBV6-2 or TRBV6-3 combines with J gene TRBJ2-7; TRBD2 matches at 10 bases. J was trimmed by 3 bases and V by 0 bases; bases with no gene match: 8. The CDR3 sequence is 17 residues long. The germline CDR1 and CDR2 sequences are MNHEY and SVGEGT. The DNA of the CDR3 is TGTGCCAGCAGTTACTCGAGAGTAGCGGGGGGTGGCTACGAGCAGTACTTC. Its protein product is CASSYSRVAGGGYEQYF.

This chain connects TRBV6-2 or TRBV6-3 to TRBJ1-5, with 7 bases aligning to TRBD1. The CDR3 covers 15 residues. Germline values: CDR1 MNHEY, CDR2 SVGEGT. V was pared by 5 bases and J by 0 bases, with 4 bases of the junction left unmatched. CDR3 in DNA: TGTGCCAGCAGTGTGGACAGGCTTAGCAATCAGCCCCAGCATTTT. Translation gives CASSVDRLSNQPQHF.